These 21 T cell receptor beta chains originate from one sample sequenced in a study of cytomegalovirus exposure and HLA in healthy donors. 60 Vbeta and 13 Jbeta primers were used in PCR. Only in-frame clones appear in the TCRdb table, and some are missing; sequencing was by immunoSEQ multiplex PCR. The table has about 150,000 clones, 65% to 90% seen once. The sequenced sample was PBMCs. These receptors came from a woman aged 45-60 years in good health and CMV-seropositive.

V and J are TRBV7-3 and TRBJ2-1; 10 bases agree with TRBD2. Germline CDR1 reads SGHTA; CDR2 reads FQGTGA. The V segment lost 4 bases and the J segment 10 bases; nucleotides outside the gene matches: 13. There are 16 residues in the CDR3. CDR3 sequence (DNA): TGTGCCAGCAGCTCAAGGGCTAGCGGGGGTTATCAGGAGCAGTTCTTC. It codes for CASSSRASGGYQEQFF.

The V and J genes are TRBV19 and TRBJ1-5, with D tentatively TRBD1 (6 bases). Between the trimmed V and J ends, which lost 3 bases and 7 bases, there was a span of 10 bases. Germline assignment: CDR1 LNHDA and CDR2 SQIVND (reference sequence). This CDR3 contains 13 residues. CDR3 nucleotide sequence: TGTGCCAGTAGTATGAACCAGGGGCAGCCCCAGCATTTT. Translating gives CASSMNQGQPQHF.

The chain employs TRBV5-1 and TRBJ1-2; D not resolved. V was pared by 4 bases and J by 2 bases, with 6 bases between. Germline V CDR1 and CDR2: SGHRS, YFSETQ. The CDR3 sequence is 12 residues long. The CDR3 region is CASSLYNYGYTF. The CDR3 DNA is TGCGCCAGCAGCCTATACAACTATGGCTACACCTTC.

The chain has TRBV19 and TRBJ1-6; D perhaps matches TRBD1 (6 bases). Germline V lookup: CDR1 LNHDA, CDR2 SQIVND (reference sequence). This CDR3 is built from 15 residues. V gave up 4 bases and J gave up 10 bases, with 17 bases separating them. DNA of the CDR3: TGTGCCAGTAGTAAGGGACAACCGAGGGGCTCACCCCTCCACTTT. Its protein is CASSKGQPRGSPLHF.

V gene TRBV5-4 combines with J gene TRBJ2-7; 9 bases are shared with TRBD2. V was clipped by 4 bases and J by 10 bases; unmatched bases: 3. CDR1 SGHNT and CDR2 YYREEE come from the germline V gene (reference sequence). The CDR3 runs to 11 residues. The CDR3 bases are TGTGCCAGCAGCGGCGGGAGGGGACAGTACTTC. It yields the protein CASSGGRGQYF.

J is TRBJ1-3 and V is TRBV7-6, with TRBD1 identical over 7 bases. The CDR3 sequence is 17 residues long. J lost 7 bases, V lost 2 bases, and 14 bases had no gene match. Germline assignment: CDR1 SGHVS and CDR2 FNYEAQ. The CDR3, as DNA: TGTGCCAGCAGCTTAACGTCCTTATCGACAGGGAGGAACACCATATATTTT. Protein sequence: CASSLTSLSTGRNTIYF. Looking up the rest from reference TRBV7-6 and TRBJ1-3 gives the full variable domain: GAGVSQSPRYKVTKRGQDVALRCDPISGHVSLYWYRQALGQGPEFLTYFNYEAQQDKSGLPNDRFSAERPEGSISTLTIQRTEQRDSAMYRCASSLTSLSTGRNTIYFGEGSWLTVV.

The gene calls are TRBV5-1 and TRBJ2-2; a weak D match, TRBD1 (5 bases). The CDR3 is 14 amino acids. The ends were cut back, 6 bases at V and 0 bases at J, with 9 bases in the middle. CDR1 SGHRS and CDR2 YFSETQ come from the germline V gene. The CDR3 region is CASKDTPNTGELFF. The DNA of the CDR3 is TGCGCCAGCAAGGACACTCCGAACACCGGGGAGCTGTTTTTT.

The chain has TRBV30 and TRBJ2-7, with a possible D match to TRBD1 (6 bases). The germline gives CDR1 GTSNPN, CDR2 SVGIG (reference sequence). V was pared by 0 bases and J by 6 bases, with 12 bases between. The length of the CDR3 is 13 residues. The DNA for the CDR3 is TGTGCCTGGAGTGTACGAACAGGGAGCGAGCAGTACTTC. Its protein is CAWSVRTGSEQYF.

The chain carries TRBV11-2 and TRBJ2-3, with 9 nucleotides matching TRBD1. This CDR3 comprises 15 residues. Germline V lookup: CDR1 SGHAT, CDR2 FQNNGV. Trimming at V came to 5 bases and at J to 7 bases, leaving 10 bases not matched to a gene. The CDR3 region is CASSPGTGKRNTQYF. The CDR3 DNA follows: TGTGCCAGCAGCCCAGGGACAGGGAAGAGGAATACGCAGTATTTT.

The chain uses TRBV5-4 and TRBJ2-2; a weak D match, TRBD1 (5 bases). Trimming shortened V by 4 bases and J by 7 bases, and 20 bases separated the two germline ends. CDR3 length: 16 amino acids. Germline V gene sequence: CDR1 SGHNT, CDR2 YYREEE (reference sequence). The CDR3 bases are TGTGCCAGCAGCACTAAGCAGACAGCGCCAAGCGGGGAGCTGTTTTTT. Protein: CASSTKQTAPSGELFF. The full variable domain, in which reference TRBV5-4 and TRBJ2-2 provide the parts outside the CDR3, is ETGVTQSPTHLIKTRGQQVTLRCSSQSGHNTVSWYQQALGQGPQFIFQYYREEENGRGNFPPRFSGLQFPNYSSELNVNALELDDSALYLCASSTKQTAPSGELFFGEGSRLTVL.

CDR3 loop: CASSGGDYGYTF. In DNA, the CDR3 is TGTGCCAGCAGTGGTGGAGACTATGGCTACACCTTC. The chain couples TRBV25-1 to TRBJ1-2, with unresolved D. Germline V gives CDR1 MGHDK, CDR2 SYGVNS. The CDR3 consists of 12 residues. The germline V and J ends were trimmed by 4 bases and 3 bases, with 6 bases remaining between them.

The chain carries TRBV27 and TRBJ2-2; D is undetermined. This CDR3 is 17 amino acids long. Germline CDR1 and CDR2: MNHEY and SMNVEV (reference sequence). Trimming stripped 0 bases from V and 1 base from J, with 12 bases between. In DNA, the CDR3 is TGTGCCAGCAGTTTATCTGACTTACTGGGGAACACCGGGGAGCTGTTTTTT. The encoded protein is CASSLSDLLGNTGELFF.

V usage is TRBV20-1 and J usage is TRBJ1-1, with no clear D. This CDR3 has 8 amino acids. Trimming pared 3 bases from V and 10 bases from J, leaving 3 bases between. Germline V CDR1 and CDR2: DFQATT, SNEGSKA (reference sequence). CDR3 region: CSASRAFF. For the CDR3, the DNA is TGCAGTGCTAGTCGAGCTTTCTTT.

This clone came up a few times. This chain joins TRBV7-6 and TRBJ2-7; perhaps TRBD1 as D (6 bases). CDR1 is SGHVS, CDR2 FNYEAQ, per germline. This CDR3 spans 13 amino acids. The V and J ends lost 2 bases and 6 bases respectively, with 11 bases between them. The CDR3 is CASSLSRGGEQYF. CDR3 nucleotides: TGTGCCAGCAGCTTAAGCAGGGGCGGCGAGCAGTACTTC. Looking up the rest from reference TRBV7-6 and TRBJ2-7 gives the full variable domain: GAGVSQSPRYKVTKRGQDVALRCDPISGHVSLYWYRQALGQGPEFLTYFNYEAQQDKSGLPNDRFSAERPEGSISTLTIQRTEQRDSAMYRCASSLSRGGEQYFGPGTRLTVT.

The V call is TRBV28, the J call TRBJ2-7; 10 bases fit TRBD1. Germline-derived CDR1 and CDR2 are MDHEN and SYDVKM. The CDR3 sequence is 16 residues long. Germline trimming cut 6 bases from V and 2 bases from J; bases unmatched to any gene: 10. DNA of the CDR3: TGTGCCAGCAGCGAAACAGGGACAGGGGCGACCTACGAGCAGTACTTC. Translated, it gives CASSETGTGATYEQYF.

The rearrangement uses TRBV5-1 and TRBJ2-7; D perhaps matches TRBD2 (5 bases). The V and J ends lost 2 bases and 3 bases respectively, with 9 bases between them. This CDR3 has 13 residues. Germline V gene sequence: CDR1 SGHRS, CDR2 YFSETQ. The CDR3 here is CASSLTGNYEQYF. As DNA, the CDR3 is TGCGCCAGCAGCTTAACGGGAAACTACGAGCAGTACTTC.

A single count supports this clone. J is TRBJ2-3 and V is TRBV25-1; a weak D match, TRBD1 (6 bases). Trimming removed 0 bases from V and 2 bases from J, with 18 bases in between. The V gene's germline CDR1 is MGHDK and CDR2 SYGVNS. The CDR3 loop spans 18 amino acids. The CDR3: CASSEYTPVTGSTDTQYF. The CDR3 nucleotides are TGTGCCAGCAGTGAATATACCCCAGTGACAGGCTCCACAGATACGCAGTATTTT.

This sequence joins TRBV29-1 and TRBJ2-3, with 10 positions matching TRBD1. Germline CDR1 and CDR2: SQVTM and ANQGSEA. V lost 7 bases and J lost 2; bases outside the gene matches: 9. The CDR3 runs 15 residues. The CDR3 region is CSELPGTGVTDTQYF. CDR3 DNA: TGCAGCGAACTCCCCGGGACAGGGGTCACAGATACGCAGTATTTT.

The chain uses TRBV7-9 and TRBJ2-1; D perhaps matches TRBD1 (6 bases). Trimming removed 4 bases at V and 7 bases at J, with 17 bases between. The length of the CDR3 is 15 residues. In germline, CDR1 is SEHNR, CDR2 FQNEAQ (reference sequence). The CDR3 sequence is CASSSGSRGMNEQFF. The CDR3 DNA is TGTGCCAGCAGCTCGGGTAGTAGGGGGATGAATGAGCAGTTCTTC.

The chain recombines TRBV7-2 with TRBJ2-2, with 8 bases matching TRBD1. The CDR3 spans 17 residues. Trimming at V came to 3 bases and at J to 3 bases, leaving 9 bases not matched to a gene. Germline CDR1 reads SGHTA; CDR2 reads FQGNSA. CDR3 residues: CASSLDLDRVDTGELFF. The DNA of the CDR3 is TGTGCCAGCAGCTTGGACCTGGACAGGGTCGACACCGGGGAGCTGTTTTTT. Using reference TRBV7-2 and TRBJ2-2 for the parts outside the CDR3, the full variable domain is GAGVSQSPSNKVTEKGKDVELRCDPISGHTALYWYRQSLGQGLEFLIYFQGNSAPDKSGLPSDRFSAERTGGSVSTLTIQRTQQEDSAVYLCASSLDLDRVDTGELFFGEGSRLTVL.

CDR3 amino acids: CASSDYGTGSPGELFF. The CDR3 bases are TGTGCCAGCAGTGATTATGGGACAGGGAGTCCCGGGGAGCTGTTTTTT. The V and J genes are TRBV6-1 and TRBJ2-2; TRBD1 matches at 9 bases. Unmatched junction bases numbered 8, after V lost 3 bases and J lost 6 bases. The CDR3 contains 16 residues. CDR1 is MNHNS and CDR2 is SASEGT in the germline V gene.